A single sample gave rise to the 26 T cell receptor beta chains below, sequenced in a study of Ad26.COV2.S vaccination and SARS-CoV-2 variants (dated by TCRdb to about 2021). The treatment or condition label on this specimen signifies: 19 received Ad26.COV2.S at low or high dose, single or two shots; about five received placebo; per-sample allocation not given. Repertoires of vaccine and placebo recipients were sequenced from samples collected on day 63 after the first injection. Library preparation employed the immunoSEQ multiplex PCR assay. TCRdb re-hosts the immuneACCESS table, in-frame sequences only. Its copies lack some clones; in the studies checked, an unresolved V gene accounts for under half of them, and the cause for the rest is not known. Counted in this sample were roughly 510,000 clones; around nine tenths of them appeared once. The ten most abundant clones make up 9.5% to 15% of the sample.

The specimen comprised peripheral blood, sampled in a trial of Ad26.COV2.S vaccine versus placebo. These TCRs come from a person aged 18-65 years who received the Ad26.COV2.S COVID-19 vaccine or a placebo.

V gene TRBV28 combines with J gene TRBJ1-2; D is undetermined. The CDR3 loop spans 12 amino acids. Germline CDR1 and CDR2: MDHEN and SYDVKM. V lost 9 bases and J lost 5, with 13 bases in between. For the CDR3, the DNA is TGTGCCAGTTGGACCCTACCTTATGGCTACACCTTC. Its translation: CASWTLPYGYTF.

The V and J genes are TRBV7-3 and TRBJ2-3, with 7 positions matching TRBD2. J was trimmed by 3 bases and V by 3 bases; bases with no gene match: 3. Per the germline V gene, CDR1 is SGHTA and CDR2 is FQGTGA. The CDR3 runs 14 residues. Here the CDR3 DNA reads TGTGCCAGCAGCTTGACTAGCTTGACAGATACGCAGTATTTT. As protein: CASSLTSLTDTQYF.

The rearrangement uses TRBV28 and TRBJ2-1; TRBD1 matches at 7 bases. J was trimmed by 0 bases and V by 6 bases; bases with no gene match: 5. This CDR3 contains 15 residues. From germline, CDR1 is MDHEN and CDR2 SYDVKM. In nucleotides, the CDR3 is TGTGCCAGCAGCAAAAACAGGGGCTCCTACAATGAGCAGTTCTTC. Translated, it gives CASSKNRGSYNEQFF.

The rearrangement joins TRBV19 to TRBJ2-3; maybe TRBD2 (6 bases). The CDR3 has 15 amino acids. V was shortened by 3 bases and J by 2 bases, with 12 bases between the two germline ends. CDR1 LNHDA and CDR2 SQIVND come from the germline V gene (reference sequence). CDR3 residues: CASSIPGLITDTQYF. CDR3 coding DNA: TGTGCCAGTAGTATTCCGGGACTTATCACAGATACGCAGTATTTT.

This clone has only one observation. This chain joins TRBV27 and TRBJ2-2; D might be TRBD1 or TRBD2, each matching 5 bases. Between the trimmed V and J ends, which lost 7 bases and 5 bases, there was a span of 17 bases. Germline-derived CDR1 and CDR2 are MNHEY and SMNVEV (reference sequence). This CDR3 is built from 15 residues. The CDR3 loop reads CASNGVPGGTGELFF. The CDR3 nucleotides are TGTGCCAGCAACGGGGTTCCTGGGGGTACCGGGGAGCTGTTTTTT.

In its sample, this clone was seen once. The chain couples TRBV7-2 to TRBJ2-2; a weak D match, TRBD2 (7 bases). Germline V lookup: CDR1 SGHTA, CDR2 FQGNSA. The CDR3 is 15 amino acids. The V end lost 5 bases, the J end lost 3 bases, and 13 bases lay between the germline ends. CDR3 region: CASSQGGRDTGELFF. The CDR3 DNA is TGTGCCAGCAGCCAAGGGGGGAGGGACACCGGGGAGCTGTTTTTT.

The chain combines TRBV7-2 with TRBJ1-4; maybe TRBD1 (5 bases). The CDR3 runs to 12 residues. Germline V lookup: CDR1 SGHTA, CDR2 FQGNSA. V lost 1 base and J 13 bases, leaving 10 bases between the germline ends. DNA for the CDR3: TGTGCCAGCAGCTTAGTTCAGGGACCACTGTTTTTT. Its translation is CASSLVQGPLFF.

A note on this clone: Germline and junction disagree at one end, which may indicate a read error. The chain links TRBV12-3 or TRBV12-4 to TRBJ2-7; the match to TRBD1 covers 8 bases. The CDR3 contains 12 residues. CDR3 loop: CASSYTRTGRVF. The DNA for the CDR3 is TGTGCCAGCAGTTATACCAGGACAGGGCGAGTCTTC.

The rearrangement joins TRBV2 to TRBJ1-4; no definite D call. The V end lost 3 bases, the J end lost 7 bases, and 15 bases lay between the germline ends. The CDR3 totals 15 residues. Germline V lookup: CDR1 SNHLY, CDR2 FYNNEI. The CDR3, as DNA: TGTGCCAGCAGTGAGGGCAGCGTAGGACTTGAAAAACTGTTTTTT. Amino acid sequence: CASSEGSVGLEKLFF.

CDR3 amino acids: CASSPWTGGYEQYF. The CDR3, as DNA: TGTGCCAGCAGCCCATGGACAGGGGGCTACGAGCAGTACTTC. This rearrangement joins TRBV3-1 (or the pseudogene TRBV3-2) to TRBJ2-7, with TRBD1 matching over 10 bases. The CDR3 totals 14 residues. V shed 4 bases, J shed 3 bases, and the junction held 3 bases outside the gene matches. Germline V lookup: CDR1 LGHDT, CDR2 YNNKEL (reference sequence).

The rearrangement links TRBV9 to TRBJ2-7; TRBD1 might be the D (5 bases). CDR1 is SGDLS and CDR2 is YYNGEE in the germline V gene. This CDR3 is built from 15 residues. V gave up 4 bases and J gave up 7 bases, with 21 bases separating them. The CDR3 bases are TGTGCCAGCAGCCCGGGTGGGGTGGGGCGCGGAGAGCAGTACTTC. Translated, it gives CASSPGGVGRGEQYF.

The rearrangement uses TRBV7-2 and TRBJ1-1, with a weak D call TRBD1 (5 bases). Germline CDR1 reads SGHTA; CDR2 reads FQGNSA. The ends were cut back, 1 base at V and 1 base at J, with 13 bases in the middle. The CDR3 has 16 amino acids. CDR3 protein: CASSLGRGRPNTEAFF. Written as DNA, the CDR3 is TGTGCCAGCAGCTTAGGGAGGGGCAGGCCGAACACTGAAGCTTTCTTT.

V and J are TRBV9 and TRBJ2-2; perhaps TRBD2 as D (6 bases). CDR3 size: 17 residues. Trimming took off 0 bases at V and 5 bases at J, with 17 bases between the two ends. Germline V lookup: CDR1 SGDLS, CDR2 YYNGEE. In DNA form, the CDR3 reads TGTGCCAGCAGCGTAGTGGCTACCGGGGGAGTTACCGGGGAGCTGTTTTTT. Its translation: CASSVVATGGVTGELFF.

V usage is TRBV28 and J usage is TRBJ2-7; 7 bases fit TRBD1. With 6 bases clipped from V and 3 bases from J, the junction kept 20 bases outside the gene matches. The germline CDR1 and CDR2 sequences are MDHEN and SYDVKM. The CDR3 consists of 18 residues. CDR3 loop: CASSPIVLTGTADYEQYF. DNA for the CDR3: TGTGCCAGCAGCCCCATAGTTTTGACCGGGACAGCTGACTACGAGCAGTACTTC.

This chain connects TRBV4-1 to TRBJ1-2; D not certain. This CDR3 has 15 amino acids. Trimming stripped 6 bases from V and 3 bases from J, with 17 bases between. The V gene's germline CDR1 is MGHRA and CDR2 YSYEKL. CDR3 coding DNA: TGCGCCAGCAGAACCGGCCCGTTAGAGGACTATGGCTACACCTTC. This sequence encodes CASRTGPLEDYGYTF.

The chain uses TRBV5-1 and TRBJ1-2, with TRBD1 identical over 7 bases. Trimming removed 7 bases from V and 6 bases from J; junction bases left unmatched: 3. This CDR3 is built from 11 residues. Germline V lookup: CDR1 SGHRS, CDR2 YFSETQ. The CDR3 DNA sequence: TGCGCCAGCGGAACAGGGGATGGCTACACCTTC. Encoded protein: CASGTGDGYTF.

A single count supports this clone. The chain uses TRBV28 and TRBJ2-1, with a tentative D call TRBD1 (6 bases). Trimming cost V 4 bases and J 8 bases, with 15 bases left between them. CDR3 length equals 14 residues. Germline CDR1 MDHEN, CDR2 SYDVKM. As DNA, the CDR3 is TGTGCCAGCAGTTCCCTGGACAGAAGCGATGAGCAGTTCTTC. It is translated as CASSSLDRSDEQFF.

The V call is TRBV6-1, the J call TRBJ2-2; the match to TRBD2 covers 12 bases. This CDR3 spans 19 amino acids. After removal of 3 bases from V and 3 bases from J, the junction contained 11 bases not matched to a gene. Looked up from germline, CDR1 is MNHNS and CDR2 is SASEGT. CDR3 nucleotide sequence: TGTGCCAGCAGTGATTCCCTAGCGGGAGGGCCTAGTTACACCGGGGAGCTGTTTTTT. As protein: CASSDSLAGGPSYTGELFF.

This rearrangement joins TRBV5-8 to TRBJ2-7; 7 bases map to TRBD1. The junction had 7 bases not matched to a gene; V was cut back by 4 bases and J by 0 bases. Germline lookup yields CDR1 SGHTS and CDR2 YDEGEE. The CDR3 is made up of 15 amino acids. CDR3 DNA: TGTGCCAGCAGCAGACGACAGGGCCCCTCCTACGAGCAGTACTTC. Its translation: CASSRRQGPSYEQYF. Full variable domain (rest looked up from reference TRBV5-8 and TRBJ2-7): EAGVTQSPTHLIKTRGQQATLRCSPISGHTSVYWYQQALGLGLQFLLWYDEGEERNRGNFPPRFSGRQFPNYSSELNVNALELEDSALYLCASSRRQGPSYEQYFGPGTRLTVT.

The V and J genes are TRBV14 and TRBJ1-1; unclear D gene. The CDR3 runs to 13 residues. The germline gives CDR1 SGHDN, CDR2 FVKESK. V dropped 0 bases and J dropped 12 bases, with 14 bases sitting between them. DNA for the CDR3: TGTGCCAGCAGCCAAGATCTCTCCGGTAGATCTTTCTTT. It specifies CASSQDLSGRSFF. Using reference TRBV14 and TRBJ1-1 for the parts outside the CDR3, the full variable domain is EAGVTQFPSHSVIEKGQTVTLRCDPISGHDNLYWYRRVMGKEIKFLLHFVKESKQDESGMPNNRFLAERTGGTYSTLKVQPAELEDSGVYFCASSQDLSGRSFFGQGTRLTVV.

The chain uses TRBV19 and TRBJ2-1; D perhaps matches TRBD1 (6 bases). CDR1 LNHDA and CDR2 SQIVND come from the germline V gene (reference sequence). The CDR3 is 14 residues long. Trimming stripped 2 bases from V and 9 bases from J, with 14 bases between. The DNA for the CDR3 is TGTGCCAGTAGTATACAGGGGCCTAAGGGTGAGCAGTTCTTC. It yields the protein CASSIQGPKGEQFF.

The chain is built from TRBV7-2 and TRBJ2-3, with 7 bases lining up with TRBD1. The length of the CDR3 is 15 residues. The trim removed 4 bases at V and 2 bases at J, leaving 6 bases unmatched. Germline CDR1 SGHTA, CDR2 FQGNSA. The CDR3 protein is CASSSQGTLTDTQYF. The CDR3 DNA reads as TGTGCCAGCAGCTCACAGGGGACCCTCACAGATACGCAGTATTTT.

J is TRBJ1-5 and V is TRBV5-8; D call uncertain. This CDR3 region has 14 residues. Between the trimmed V and J ends, which lost 4 bases and 0 bases, there was a span of 8 bases. CDR1 is SGHTS, CDR2 YDEGEE, per germline. CDR3 region: CASSEVDSNQPQHF. The CDR3 nucleotides read TGTGCCAGCAGCGAGGTAGATAGCAATCAGCCCCAGCATTTT.

V gene TRBV4-3 combines with J gene TRBJ2-2; tentatively, D is TRBD1 (5 bases). V was shortened by 2 bases and J by 5 bases, with 12 bases between the two germline ends. Per germline, CDR1 LGHNA and CDR2 YSLEER. The CDR3 length is 15 residues. CDR3 DNA: TGCGCCAGCAGCCAAAGGCCAGGGCGGACCGGGGAGCTGTTTTTT. It is translated as CASSQRPGRTGELFF.

V and J are TRBV29-1 and TRBJ2-3; unclear D gene. V was pared by 4 bases and J by 7 bases, with 9 bases between. CDR3 length: 11 amino acids. Germline CDR1 reads SQVTM; CDR2 reads ANQGSEA. CDR3 protein: CSVVVVNTQYF. Written as DNA, the CDR3 is TGCAGCGTTGTGGTGGTAAATACGCAGTATTTT.

CDR3 in amino acids: CAWSTLAGYFEQFF. The CDR3 DNA is TGTGCCTGGAGTACTCTAGCGGGTTACTTTGAGCAGTTCTTC. V is TRBV30 and J is TRBJ2-1; 8 nucleotides match TRBD2. The germline CDR1 and CDR2 sequences are GTSNPN and SVGIG (reference sequence). CDR3 length: 14 amino acids. Germline trimming cut 2 bases from V and 9 bases from J; bases unmatched to any gene: 9.